What follows are 15 T cell receptor beta chains derived from one specimen sequenced in a study of spatial heterogeneity in lung cancer. Each CDR3 protein gets one entry after TCRdb re-called the 5' RACE reads with MiXCR. The profile shows about 2,700 distinct CDR3 sequences, 5.5% of them singletons. The antigens for these receptors are not known. Findings of the study overall: Tumor mutation count correlated with how many alpha and beta TCRs expanded intratumorally.

Time point denoted: sample taken at primary tumor resection. Sequencing used lung tumor tissue, obtained at surgery. These receptors all stem from a male donor with early-stage non-small cell lung cancer.

This clonotype was seen many times. This beta chain is a stray read from a library made for alpha chains; its abundance is not meaningful. The genes are TRBV5-1 and TRBJ1-5; D not certain. Deletions cut 0 bases from V and 5 bases from J, with 6 bases between. The CDR3 consists of 13 residues. CDR1 and CDR2 from the germline V gene are SGHRS and YFSETQ. The CDR3: CASSLGTDQPQHF. As DNA, the CDR3 is TGCGCCAGCAGCTTGGGTACCGATCAGCCCCAGCATTTT.

In its sample, this clonotype is medium-sized (0.01 to 0.1%). Within a library made for alpha chains, this beta chain is off target, and its count is uninformative. V is TRBV6-5 and J is TRBJ1-1; tentatively, D is TRBD1 (5 bases). The CDR3 spans 14 residues. The germline V gene has CDR1 MNHEY and CDR2 SVGAGI. Trimming removed 7 bases from V and 0 bases from J, with 12 bases in between. The CDR3 nucleotides are TGTGCCAGCAAGCAGGGATCGGTGAACACTGAAGCTTTCTTT. This encodes CASKQGSVNTEAFF.

This clonotype was recorded at least ten times. Found in a library prepared for alpha chains, this beta chain is an off-target read, and its abundance has little meaning. The CDR3 DNA sequence: TGTGCCAGCAGCCCGAGACCCCCACTAGCGGAACGCACAGATACGCAGTATTTT. Encoded protein: CASSPRPPLAERTDTQYF. The chain joins TRBV7-6 to TRBJ2-3; 8 bases line up with TRBD2. From germline, CDR1 is SGHVS and CDR2 FNYEAQ. V trimming: 5 bases; J trimming: 1 base; junction bases outside the gene matches: 14. The CDR3 runs 18 residues.

This clonotype was found many times. The library was designed around alpha chains, so this beta chain is a stray read whose abundance carries little weight. The CDR3 protein is CASSPLGGGQYNEQFF. The CDR3 nucleotides are TGTGCCAGCAGCCCCCTCGGCGGCGGGCAGTACAATGAGCAGTTCTTC. The chain carries TRBV27 and TRBJ2-1, with D tentatively TRBD2 (5 bases). The CDR3 runs to 16 residues. Germline V gives CDR1 MNHEY, CDR2 SMNVEV (reference sequence). The V end was cut by 6 bases, the J end by 4 bases, with 19 bases between.

In the case of this clonotype: With the library built for alpha chains, this beta chain is off target and its frequency is not meaningful. This chain uses TRBV10-3 with TRBJ2-6; D is perhaps TRBD2 (5 bases). V lost 0 bases and J lost 0, with 12 bases in between. Germline V lookup: CDR1 ENHRY, CDR2 SYGVKD. The CDR3 spans 18 residues. The CDR3 reads CAISESLLGSSGANVLTF. In DNA, the CDR3 is TGTGCCATCAGTGAGTCGTTACTAGGCAGCTCTGGGGCCAACGTCCTGACTTTC.

This clonotype is medium-sized within its sample. The library was designed around alpha chains, so this beta chain is a stray read whose abundance carries little weight. This rearrangement joins TRBV20-1 to TRBJ1-6; D is unclear. The V and J ends lost 3 bases and 3 bases respectively, with 15 bases between them. The germline V gene encodes CDR1 DFQATT and CDR2 SNEGSKA (reference sequence). The CDR3 extends over 16 amino acids. For the CDR3, the DNA is TGCAGTGCTAGTCGAGGCTTGGACTTCTATAATTCACCCCTCCACTTT. This translates into CSASRGLDFYNSPLHF.

By frequency in the sample, this clonotype is medium-sized. The library was built for alpha chains, so this beta chain is an off-target read and its size means little. V usage is TRBV9 and J usage is TRBJ2-3; either TRBD1 or TRBD2 may fit D (5 bases each). This CDR3 has 15 amino acids. The V end was cut by 0 bases, the J end by 4 bases, with 12 bases between. The germline gives CDR1 SGDLS, CDR2 YYNGEE. CDR3 sequence: CASSVEVGVPDTQYF. DNA for the CDR3: TGTGCCAGCAGCGTAGAAGTGGGGGTCCCAGATACGCAGTATTTT.

This clonotype rates as medium-sized. This beta chain came through as a stray read in a library set up for alpha chains, and its size says little. The chain has TRBV4-3 and TRBJ2-2; D unclear. This CDR3 region has 16 residues. Trimming pared 0 bases from V and 0 bases from J, leaving 8 bases between. The germline CDR1 and CDR2 sequences are LGHNA and YSLEER. CDR3 bases: TGCGCCAGCAGCCAAGAGCTCAGAACGAACACCGGGGAGCTGTTTTTT. Translating gives CASSQELRTNTGELFF.

Many counts were recorded for this clonotype. Little can be read into the size of this beta chain, an off-target read in a library designed for alpha chains. The chain carries TRBV7-2 and TRBJ2-2; a weak D match, TRBD2 (5 bases). CDR1 is SGHTA, CDR2 FQGNSA, per germline. The CDR3 totals 15 residues. V lost 0 bases, J lost 6 bases, and 11 bases lay in between. This CDR3 is CASSLAGGQAGELFF. CDR3 sequence (DNA): TGTGCCAGCAGCTTAGCCGGCGGGCAGGCCGGGGAGCTGTTTTTT.

Turning to this clonotype: This beta chain slipped into a library made for alpha chains as a stray read, so its size is not meaningful. The chain couples TRBV29-1 to TRBJ1-5; possible D gene TRBD1, 6 bases. V lost 1 base and J lost 12, with 13 bases in between. Per the germline V gene, CDR1 is SQVTM and CDR2 is ANQGSEA. The CDR3 covers 12 residues. In DNA, the CDR3 is TGCAGCGTTGAAGTCCGAGAGACAGGCCAGCATTTT. This gives the protein CSVEVRETGQHF.

This clonotype is labeled as medium-sized. For a library built for alpha chains, this beta chain is a stray read; little rests on its size. The chain carries TRBV5-1 and TRBJ1-1; unclear D gene. Per the germline V gene, CDR1 is SGHRS and CDR2 is YFSETQ. Trimming cost V 0 bases and J 2 bases, with 8 bases left between them. The CDR3 is 14 residues long. The CDR3 coding sequence is TGCGCCAGCAGCTTGGACGTCGGAAACACTGAAGCTTTCTTT. It specifies CASSLDVGNTEAFF.

This clonotype qualifies as medium-sized. Being off target in a library aimed at alpha chains, this beta chain has a size of little meaning. This chain connects TRBV7-2 to TRBJ1-1, with D tentatively TRBD1 (5 bases). CDR3 length: 12 residues. V was clipped by 3 bases and J by 11 bases, with 13 bases between them. The germline V gene encodes CDR1 SGHTA and CDR2 FQGNSA. The CDR3 nucleotides read TGTGCCAGCAGCTTCTCAGGGATGTGGGCTTTCTTT. Translated, it gives CASSFSGMWAFF.

This clonotype qualifies as large. In a library made to pick up alpha chains, this beta chain is a stray read with a size that means little. CDR3: CASSFGGSQPQHF. The CDR3 region has the DNA TGTGCCAGCAGCTTCGGGGGGAGTCAGCCCCAGCATTTT. The chain has TRBV7-2 and TRBJ1-5; tentative D call: TRBD1 (5 bases). The ends were cut back, 3 bases at V and 6 bases at J, with 9 bases in the middle. Germline CDR1 and CDR2: SGHTA and FQGNSA. This CDR3 contains 13 residues.

This clonotype was recorded at least ten times. This beta chain came through as a stray read in a library set up for alpha chains, and its size says little. The chain uses TRBV12-3 or TRBV12-4 and TRBJ2-1, with D hard to call. CDR3 size: 15 residues. V gave up 3 bases and J gave up 2 bases, with 11 bases separating them. CDR3 DNA sequence: TGTGCCAGCAGTTTTTCGGCAGGAGCCTACAATGAGCAGTTCTTC. Residues: CASSFSAGAYNEQFF.

In its sample, this clonotype ranks as medium-sized. This beta chain turned up in a library designed for alpha chains; as an off-target read, its abundance says little. The chain recombines TRBV27 with TRBJ2-7; the D is unclear. The CDR3 contains 14 residues. V dropped 2 bases and J dropped 5 bases, with 13 bases sitting between them. Germline lookup yields CDR1 MNHEY and CDR2 SMNVEV (reference sequence). CDR3 bases: TGTGCCAGCAGTTTACGGTCAGGTCTCCACGAGCAGTACTTC. Translated, it gives CASSLRSGLHEQYF.